The clone carrying this T cell receptor (beta chain) was seen only once. The table came from immunoSEQ multiplex PCR; TCRdb's copy has only in-frame clones and leaves some out. The table lists 500,000 to 750,000 clones, roughly 90% of them singletons. These data originate in a study of shared T cell receptors in the human thymus. Trimming took off 6 bases at V and 9 bases at J, with 12 bases between the two ends. The CDR3 extends over 11 amino acids. The V gene's germline CDR1 is SNHLY and CDR2 FYNNEI. This sample also appeared in a second study, on human thymus T cells. In that study: Resections obtained during corrective heart surgery supplied the thymus tissue. Apparent bias marked the V and J gene usage of thymic and blood repertoires. Related reports documented highly overlapping thymic repertoires among unrelated individuals.

V gene TRBV2 combines with J gene TRBJ2-7; D ambiguous. Specimen: thymocytes. This clonotype originated in a boy under two years old with a congenital heart defect. The CDR3 coding sequence is TGTGCCAGCAGAGCCTCTCTACTGCAGTACTTC. It specifies CASRASLLQYF.